These T cell receptor beta chains were read from a single sample in a study of shared clonotypes between healthy human individuals. The repertoire was sequenced with immunoSEQ multiplex PCR; TCRdb's copy has only in-frame clones and lacks some. Of 1.5 million to 1.9 million clones in the sample, nearly 99% were seen once. Sequenced material: naive CD4+ T cells sorted from blood. The source is a man younger than 40 in good health. The CDR3 runs from the conserved cysteine through the conserved F or W. Fields, in order: clone size, V gene, J gene, D gene, CDR3 DNA, CDR3 protein. A D gene is named only where the DNA matches it firmly. Clone size is given for some rows only: seen once, a few or many times, or a class if the clone is expanded.

NA	TRBV7-2	TRBJ1-5	NA	TGTGCCAGCAGCTTTACCCCGACAGCCTACAATCAGCCCCAGCATTTT	CASSFTPTAYNQPQHF
NA	TRBV5-6	TRBJ2-4	NA	TGTGCCAGCAGCCGGGACAATCTAGCCAAAAACATTCAGTACTTC	CASSRDNLAKNIQYF
once	TRBV7-2	TRBJ1-5	NA	TGTGCCAGCAGGGAGGGATCCAACCCAAATCAGCCCCAGCATTTT	CASREGSNPNQPQHF
NA	TRBV5-1	TRBJ1-1	NA	TGCGCCAGCAGCTTGGCCGCGACCCAGAACACTGAAGCTTTCTTT	CASSLAATQNTEAFF
NA	TRBV6-1	TRBJ1-2	TRBD1	TGTGCCAGCAGGACAGGGGACCACTATGGCTACACCTTC	CASRTGDHYGYTF
NA	TRBV5-1	TRBJ1-5	NA	TGCGCCAGCAGCCCGCGGGGGGATCAGCCCCAGCATTTT	CASSPRGDQPQHF
NA	TRBV7-8	TRBJ1-1	NA	TGTGCCAGCAGCTTAGCGGGGCGGAACACTGAAGCTTTCTTT	CASSLAGRNTEAFF
NA	TRBV7-2	TRBJ2-2	NA	TGTGCCAGCAGCGGCGTGATAGCGGACGGGGAGCTGTTTTTT	CASSGVIADGELFF
NA	TRBV7-9	TRBJ2-5	NA	TGTGCCAGCAGCCCGAACAGGTTAAGGCAAGAGACCCAGTACTTC	CASSPNRLRQETQYF
NA	TRBV2	TRBJ1-1	NA	TGTGCCAGCATGACAGGGAACACTGAAGCTTTCTTT	CASMTGNTEAFF
once	TRBV19	TRBJ2-2	NA	TGTGCCAGTACCCGCCACCGGCTAGCGAACACCGGGGAGCTGTTTTTT	CASTRHRLANTGELFF
NA	TRBV29-1	TRBJ2-5	NA	TGCAGCGTTGTTTCAGGACAAGAGACCCAGTACTTC	CSVVSGQETQYF
NA	TRBV20-1	TRBJ2-7	NA	TGCAGTGCTGAGGGGGGCGAGCAGTACTTC	CSAEGGEQYF
NA	TRBV5-4	TRBJ2-2	NA	TGTGCCAGCAGCTTGGAACTTACAGACACCGGGGAGCTGTTTTTT	CASSLELTDTGELFF